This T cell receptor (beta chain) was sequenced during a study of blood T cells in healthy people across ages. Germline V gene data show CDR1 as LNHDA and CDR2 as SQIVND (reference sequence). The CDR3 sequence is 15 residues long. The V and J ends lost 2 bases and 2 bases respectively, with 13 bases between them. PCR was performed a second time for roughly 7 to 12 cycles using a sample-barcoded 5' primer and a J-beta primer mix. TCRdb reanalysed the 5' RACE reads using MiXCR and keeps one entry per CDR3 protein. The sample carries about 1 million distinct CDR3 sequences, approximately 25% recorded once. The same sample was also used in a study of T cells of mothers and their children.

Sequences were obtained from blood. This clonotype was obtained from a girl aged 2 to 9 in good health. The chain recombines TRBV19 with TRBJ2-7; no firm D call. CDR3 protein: CASSIRWMATYEQYF. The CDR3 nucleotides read TGTGCCAGTAGTATACGCTGGATGGCTACCTACGAGCAGTACTTC.